This T cell receptor beta chain was obtained from a study of T-cell reconstitution after alpha-beta-depleted transplantation in children. Worth noting for this clonotype: What it binds is unknown.

TCRbeta library preparation incorporated unique molecular identifiers. MiXCR, run by TCRdb on the PCR reads, gives a single entry per CDR3 protein. The sample has 250,000 to 400,000 distinct CDR3 sequences; 23% are singletons. The CDR3 totals 13 residues. CDR1 and CDR2 (germline): SGHTA, FQGTGA. V was trimmed by 1 base and J by 1 base, leaving 4 bases between them. Study-level points and caveats: Day-60 TCRbeta diversity that was high in some patients was derived from surviving recipient T cells and thymic progenitors. Among T cells one year after transplant, newly produced cells accounted for most counts and diversity.

Specimen: PBMCs, mostly from graft donor cells, collected 180 days after TCRalphabeta/CD19-depleted stem cell transplant. This receptor was obtained from a male patient younger than 18 who had a stem cell transplant for acute lymphoblastic leukemia, so the T cells may come from the graft donor. This sequence joins TRBV7-3 and TRBJ1-1, with D hard to call. CDR3 nucleotides: TGTGCCAGCAGCTTAAGCGCGAACACTGAAGCTTTCTTT. Its translation: CASSLSANTEAFF.